This paragraph reports one TCR beta chain. The sample is drawn from a study of blood T cell repertoires in COVID-19. On the study more broadly: Sample material is recorded as cDNA or gDNA derived from T cells, B-cell-depleted T cells, or PBMCs.

This CDR3 spans 15 amino acids. The germline CDR1 and CDR2 sequences are KGHSH and LQKENI. With 3 bases clipped from V and 0 bases from J, the junction kept 3 bases outside the gene matches. Authors' methods: The assay estimated nucleated cells by amplifying reference gene primers. The protocol was immunoSEQ multiplex PCR, while the TCRdb copy is restricted to in-frame clones and leaves out a portion. V, J and clone size derive from that table, while D and trimming were established from the DNA sequence. The sample carries about 260,000 clones, about 87% recorded once. The V call is TRBV18, the J call TRBJ2-7; 9 bases agree with TRBD1. The receptor's source is a woman aged 65 to 85 with COVID-19, enrolled during active disease. The source material was peripheral blood. As DNA, the CDR3 is TGTGCCAGCTCACCTTCGACAGGGGGCTCCTACGAGCAGTACTTC. Residues: CASSPSTGGSYEQYF.